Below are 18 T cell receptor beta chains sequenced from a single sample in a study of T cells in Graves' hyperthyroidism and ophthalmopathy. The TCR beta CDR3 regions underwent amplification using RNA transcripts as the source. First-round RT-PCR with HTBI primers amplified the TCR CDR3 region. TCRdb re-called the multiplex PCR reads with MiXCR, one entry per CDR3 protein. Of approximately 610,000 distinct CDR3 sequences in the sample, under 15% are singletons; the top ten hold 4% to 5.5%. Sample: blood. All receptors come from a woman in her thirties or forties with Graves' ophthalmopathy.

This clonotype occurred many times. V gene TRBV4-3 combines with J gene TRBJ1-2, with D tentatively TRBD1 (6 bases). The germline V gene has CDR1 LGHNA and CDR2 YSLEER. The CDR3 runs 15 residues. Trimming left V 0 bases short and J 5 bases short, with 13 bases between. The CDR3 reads CASSQEGGELYGYTF. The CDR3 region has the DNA TGCGCCAGCAGCCAAGAAGGGGGGGAATTGTATGGCTACACCTTC.

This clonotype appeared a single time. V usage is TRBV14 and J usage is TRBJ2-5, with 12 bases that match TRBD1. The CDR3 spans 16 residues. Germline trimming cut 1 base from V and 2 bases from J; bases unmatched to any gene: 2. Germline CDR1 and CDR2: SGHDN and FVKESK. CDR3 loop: CASSQGDRGRQETQYF. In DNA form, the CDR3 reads TGTGCCAGCAGCCAAGGGGACAGGGGGCGACAAGAGACCCAGTACTTC. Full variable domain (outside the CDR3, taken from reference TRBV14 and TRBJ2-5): EAGVTQFPSHSVIEKGQTVTLRCDPISGHDNLYWYRRVMGKEIKFLLHFVKESKQDESGMPNNRFLAERTGGTYSTLKVQPAELEDSGVYFCASSQGDRGRQETQYFGPGTRLLVL.

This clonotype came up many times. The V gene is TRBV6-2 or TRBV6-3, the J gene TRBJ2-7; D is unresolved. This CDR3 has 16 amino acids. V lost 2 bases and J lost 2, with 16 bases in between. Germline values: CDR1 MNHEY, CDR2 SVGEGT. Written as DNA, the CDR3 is TGTGCCAGCAGTTACGACCGGCAACAAGTGGCCTACGAGCAGTACTTC. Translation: CASSYDRQQVAYEQYF.

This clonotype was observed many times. The CDR3 region has the DNA TGTGCCACCCAGCGCGACTTTCCCTACGAGCAGTACTTC. Translating it yields CATQRDFPYEQYF. This rearrangement joins TRBV6-2 or TRBV6-3 to TRBJ2-7; D not certain. The CDR3 is 13 amino acids. CDR1 is MNHEY and CDR2 is SVGEGT in the germline V gene. Trimming left V 10 bases short and J 2 bases short, with 15 bases between.

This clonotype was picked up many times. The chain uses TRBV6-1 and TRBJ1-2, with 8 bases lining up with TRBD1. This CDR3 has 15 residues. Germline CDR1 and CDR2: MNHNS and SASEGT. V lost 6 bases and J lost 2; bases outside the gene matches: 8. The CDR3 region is CASRGRTGRNYGYTF. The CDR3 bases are TGTGCCAGCAGGGGAAGGACAGGGAGGAACTATGGCTACACCTTC.

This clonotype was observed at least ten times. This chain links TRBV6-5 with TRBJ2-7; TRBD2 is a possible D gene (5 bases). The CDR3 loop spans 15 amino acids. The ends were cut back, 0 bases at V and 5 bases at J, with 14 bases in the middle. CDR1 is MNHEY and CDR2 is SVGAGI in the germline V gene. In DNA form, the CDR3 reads TGTGCCAGCAGTTACTCGTACCGGGGAAGCGACGAGCAGTACTTC. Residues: CASSYSYRGSDEQYF.

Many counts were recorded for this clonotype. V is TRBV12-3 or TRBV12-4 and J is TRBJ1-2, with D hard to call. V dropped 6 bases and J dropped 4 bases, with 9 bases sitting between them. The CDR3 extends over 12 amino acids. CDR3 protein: CASSANGYGYTF. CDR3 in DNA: TGTGCCAGCAGCGCGAACGGCTATGGCTACACCTTC.

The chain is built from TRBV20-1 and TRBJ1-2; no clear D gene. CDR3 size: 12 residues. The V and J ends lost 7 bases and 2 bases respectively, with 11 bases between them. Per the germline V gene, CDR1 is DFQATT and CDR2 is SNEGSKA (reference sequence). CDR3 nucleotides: TGCAGTGTGTCAGGCCCGAACTATGGCTACACCTTC. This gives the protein CSVSGPNYGYTF.

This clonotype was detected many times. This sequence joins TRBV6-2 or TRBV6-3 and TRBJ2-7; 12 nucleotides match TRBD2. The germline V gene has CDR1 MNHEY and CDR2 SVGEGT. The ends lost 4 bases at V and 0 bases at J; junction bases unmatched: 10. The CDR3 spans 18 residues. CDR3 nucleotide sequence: TGTGCCAGCAGTTCTTACCTCCGGACTAGCGGGAACTCCTACGAGCAGTACTTC. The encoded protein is CASSSYLRTSGNSYEQYF.

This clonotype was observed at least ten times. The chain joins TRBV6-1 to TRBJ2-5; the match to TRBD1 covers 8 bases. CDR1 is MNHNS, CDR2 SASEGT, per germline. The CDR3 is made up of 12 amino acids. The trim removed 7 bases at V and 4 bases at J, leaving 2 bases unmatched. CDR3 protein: CASKTGGETQYF. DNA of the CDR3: TGTGCCAGCAAAACAGGGGGAGAGACCCAGTACTTC.

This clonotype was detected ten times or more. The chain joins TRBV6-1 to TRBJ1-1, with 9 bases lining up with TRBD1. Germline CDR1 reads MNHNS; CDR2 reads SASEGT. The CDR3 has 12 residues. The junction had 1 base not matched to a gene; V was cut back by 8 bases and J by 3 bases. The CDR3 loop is CASGTGYTEAFF. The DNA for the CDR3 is TGTGCCAGCGGGACAGGGTACACTGAAGCTTTCTTT.

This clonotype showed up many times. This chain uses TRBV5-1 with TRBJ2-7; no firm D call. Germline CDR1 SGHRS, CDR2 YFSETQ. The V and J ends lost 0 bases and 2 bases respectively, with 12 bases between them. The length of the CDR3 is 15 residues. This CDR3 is CASSLELVPTYEQYF. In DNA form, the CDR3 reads TGCGCCAGCAGCTTGGAACTCGTACCTACCTACGAGCAGTACTTC.

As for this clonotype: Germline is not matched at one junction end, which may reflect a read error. The CDR3 DNA sequence: TGCAGTGGGAGAGAGGACACCAGCTCTGGAAACACCGTATATTTT. Translating it yields CSGREDTSSGNTVYF. The chain links TRBV20-1 to TRBJ1-3; TRBD1 might be the D (5 bases). Looked up from germline, CDR1 is DFQATT and CDR2 is SNEGSKA (reference sequence). The CDR3 is made up of 15 amino acids.

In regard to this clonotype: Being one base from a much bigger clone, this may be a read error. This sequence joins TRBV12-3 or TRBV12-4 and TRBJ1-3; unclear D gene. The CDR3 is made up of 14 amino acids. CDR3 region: CTSRPAHSGNTIYF. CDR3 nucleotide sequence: TGTACCAGCAGGCCGGCCCACTCTGGAAACACCATATATTTT.

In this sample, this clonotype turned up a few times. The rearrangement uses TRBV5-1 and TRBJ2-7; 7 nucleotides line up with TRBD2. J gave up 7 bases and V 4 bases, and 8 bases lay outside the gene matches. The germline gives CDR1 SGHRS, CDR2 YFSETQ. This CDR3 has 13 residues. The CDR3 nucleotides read TGCGCCAGCAGCCCCTCAATAGCGGGTGAGCAGTACTTC. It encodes CASSPSIAGEQYF.

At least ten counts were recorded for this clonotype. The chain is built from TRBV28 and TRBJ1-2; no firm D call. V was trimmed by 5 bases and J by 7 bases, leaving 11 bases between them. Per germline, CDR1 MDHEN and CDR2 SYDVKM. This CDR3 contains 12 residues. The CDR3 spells CASSPIVGGYTF. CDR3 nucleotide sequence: TGTGCCAGCAGTCCGATTGTGGGTGGCTACACCTTC.

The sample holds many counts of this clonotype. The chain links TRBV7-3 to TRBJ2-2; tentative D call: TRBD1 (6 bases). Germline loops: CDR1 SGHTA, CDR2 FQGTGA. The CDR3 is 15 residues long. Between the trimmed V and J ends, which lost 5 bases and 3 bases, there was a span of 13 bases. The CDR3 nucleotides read TGTGCCAGCAGCAAACAGGGAACGGACACCGGGGAGCTGTTTTTT. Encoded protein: CASSKQGTDTGELFF.

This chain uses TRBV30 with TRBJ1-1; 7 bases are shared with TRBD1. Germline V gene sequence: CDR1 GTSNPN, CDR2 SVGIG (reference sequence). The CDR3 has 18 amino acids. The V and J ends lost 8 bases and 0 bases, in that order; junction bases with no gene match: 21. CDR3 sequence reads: CARLKFPRDRDMNTEAFF. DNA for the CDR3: TGTGCCCGTCTCAAATTCCCTCGGGACAGAGACATGAACACTGAAGCTTTCTTT.